This TCR beta chain was observed in a study of CD8 T cells in Susac syndrome. TCR beta was sequenced from blood CD8+ and CD4+ T cells. The TEMRA cells underwent FACS enrichment, while the CD8+ and CD4+ T cells underwent negative isolation. Roughly 0.45 to 1 ug RNA was reverse transcribed with random hexamers. TCRdb re-called the immunoSEQ multiplex PCR reads with MiXCR, one entry per CDR3 protein. The profile shows roughly 130,000 distinct CDR3 sequences, 90% to 95% of them singletons. This clonotype appeared once. Trimming took off 7 bases at V and 1 base at J, with 10 bases between the two ends. The CDR3 spans 13 residues. Germline V gives CDR1 LNHDA, CDR2 SQIVND (reference sequence).

The sequence was collected from a human donor in good health. The material sequenced was CD4+ T cells from PBMCs. This chain links TRBV19 with TRBJ1-2; D is unclear. Here the CDR3 DNA reads TGTGCCAGTAAATCCCGAATTAACTATGGCTACACCTTC. This translates into CASKSRINYGYTF.